This T cell receptor beta chain was observed in a study of metastatic and nonmetastatic thyroid tumors. The V and J ends lost 7 bases and 7 bases respectively, with 17 bases between them. Germline CDR1 is SGHRS and CDR2 is YFSETQ. This CDR3 contains 13 residues. TCRdb reanalyzed the PCR reads with MiXCR. The repertoire has roughly 93,000 clones, approximately 11% of them found once; the top ten carry about 11%. No patient received treatment before thyroid surgery. The chain joins TRBV5-1 to TRBJ1-2; D remains ambiguous. The sample comprised blood. This receptor was obtained from a female donor with papillary thyroid cancer or a benign thyroid nodule (not recorded which). Some clones in this sample may be carry-over from other donors' samples. CDR3 DNA sequence: TGCGCCAGCCCCCCGGCAGGTTCGCCTGGCTACACCTTC. Protein: CASPPAGSPGYTF.